This paragraph covers one TCR beta chain sequence. Its antigen remains unidentified. Within one base of it there is no much larger clone, and no base qualities were kept. TCR CDR3 regions were amplified from genomic DNA by multiplex PCR using the deep immunoSEQ assay. For each cell subset, the extracted genomic DNA was distributed evenly across all wells of several immunoSEQ 96-well plates, and each plate served as one replicate. For sorted subsets, approximately 210 ng of genomic DNA, equivalent to some 30,000 T cell genomes, went into each replicate PCR. Purified libraries were quantified with a Qubit 3.0 fluorometer, sized on a Bioanalyzer 2100, and re-quantified with the KAPA Library Quantification kit. Each immunoSEQ 96-well plate was sequenced on its own single-read 150-cycle Illumina NextSeq 550 flow cell. The original methods were these. Because only junctional sequences without quality scores were contained in the immunoSEQ output, filtering matching that applied to full-length reads could not be performed. To assign V/J genes and CDR3, sequences were annotated using PyIR, a Python wrapper for IgBLAST v1.9, with IMGT germline references. Reads were filtered out if the reads had weak V/J assignments (E-value above 1e-6), no CDR3, stop codons, out-of-frame junctions, or ambiguous translated residues. V3J clonotypes were defined as sequences sharing the same inferred V gene, J gene, and CDR3 amino acid sequence. The percentage overlap between two repertoires was calculated by dividing the number of shared unique clonotypes by the size of the smaller repertoire. RTK rarefaction, the Chao1 estimator, and Recon v2.1 estimates of unobserved clonotypes were used to assess repertoire richness. Generation probabilities for all TCRbeta clonotypes obtained by the gDNA method from a handful of donors were computed using OLGA. TCRdb's version of the immuneACCESS table is confined to in-frame rearrangements and falls short of the full clone set. An unresolved V gene accounts for under half of the shortfall where checked; the remainder is of unknown origin. That table gives V, J and clone size, and the DNA gave D and trimming. In all, the sample holds approximately 1.5 million clones, and approximately 98.5% of those were seen once. Clones ranked in the top ten supply over 0.3% of the sample.

Donors were healthy HIV-negative adults with no recently reported acute infections or vaccinations. Every donor was a Caucasian adult residing in Nashville, Tennessee, USA. CD4+ T cells were enriched by magnetic negative selection, after which naive cells were positively selected on CD45RA and the negative fraction was taken as the memory subset. Blood was collected by leukapheresis, and PBMCs were isolated by Ficoll-Histopaque density gradient centrifugation and then cryopreserved in liquid nitrogen vapor phase. Analytical flow cytometry was used to check the purity and quantity of each magnetically sorted T cell population. Genomic DNA was isolated from each sorted fraction and quantified by UV absorbance on a Nanodrop 2000c. The data were taken from a study of shared clonotypes between healthy human individuals (dated by TCRdb to about 2020). With regard to the full study: A few men and a couple of women, aged 18 to 49 years, made up the cohort. For each donor, CD4 naive and CD4 memory were each run on three plates, CD8 naive on two plates, and CD8 memory on one plate. The study deeply sequenced blood TCR repertoires of five healthy adults to estimate repertoire size and the extent of clonotype sharing between individuals. Different laboratories and diverse techniques were used to prepare libraries and sequence TCR repertoires, to increase sequencing depth and limit assay-specific biases. Each donor's leukapheresis produced roughly between about 0.85 and 10 billion PBMCs. Results the study describes overall, beyond this receptor: Only blood was sampled, and tissue TCR repertoires likely differ from those in blood. Pairwise subsampling led to the expectation that sequencing depth would affect the degree of clonotype sharing among donors. Higher generation probabilities were observed for clonotypes shared by all four sorted-subset donors than for non-shared clonotypes. When four donors were compared, the shared fraction of clonotypes was around 5% for naive CD4, 3.5% for naive CD8, more than 2% for memory CD4, and 0.4% for memory CD8. Incomplete sequencing was indicated by rarefaction of sorted-subset datasets, despite the large sequencing depth. Because the study included only a small number of donors, the genetic and exposure-history diversity represented was limited. Naive subsets generally had larger estimated clonotype richness than memory subsets did.

This receptor was obtained from a young man in good health. The source material was naive CD4+ T cells sorted from blood. This specimen's cell subset or site label, per the study, means: CD45RA+ positively selected.

The nucleotide sequence reads as follows: TGCGCCAGCAGTGAGTCTCATTCAGGGGGAGAGACCCAGTACTTC. This sequence encodes CASSESHSGGETQYF. The chain joins TRBV10-1 to TRBJ2-5; the junction holds 7 bases that match TRBD1. Reading from cysteine to phenylalanine, the CDR3 counts 15 amino acids. CDR3 DNA only is kept here, 45 bases in frame from base 1. Via the germline V gene (reference sequence), CDR1 is WNHNN and CDR2 SYGVQD. Unmatched junction bases come to 5, with V trimmed by 0 bases and J by 4 bases.